The 17 T cell receptor beta chains listed next were all sequenced from one sample in a study of T cells in Graves' hyperthyroidism and ophthalmopathy. Amplification yielded TCR beta CDR3 regions, with RNA transcripts as the source. HTBI primers drove first-round RT-PCR of the TCR CDR3. MiXCR, run by TCRdb on the multiplex PCR reads, gives a single entry per CDR3 protein. The sample includes 300,000 to 450,000 distinct CDR3 sequences, roughly 25% of them seen just once. The material sequenced was blood. These receptors were obtained from a man in his fifties with Graves' hyperthyroidism.

The V call is TRBV27, the J call TRBJ1-2; D remains unclear. V was pared by 3 bases and J by 6 bases, with 11 bases between. This CDR3 is built from 13 residues. CDR1 and CDR2 from the germline V gene are MNHEY and SMNVEV (reference sequence). In DNA form, the CDR3 reads TGTGCCAGCAGTTTCGACCCGAGGAATGGCTACACCTTC. The encoded protein is CASSFDPRNGYTF.

This clonotype has just a few counts. The gene calls are TRBV25-1 and TRBJ2-5; 10 bases line up with TRBD2. The CDR3 runs 16 residues. Germline trimming cut 5 bases from V and 5 bases from J; bases unmatched to any gene: 11. Germline CDR1 and CDR2: MGHDK and SYGVNS. CDR3 sequence (DNA): TGTGCCAGCAGTAGGGGCCTAGCGGGGGATACGGAGACCCAGTACTTC. Its translation is CASSRGLAGDTETQYF.

The chain employs TRBV5-1 and TRBJ2-1, with D unclear. The CDR3 is 15 amino acids. The V end was cut by 3 bases, the J end by 0 bases, with 10 bases between. Germline V gene sequence: CDR1 SGHRS, CDR2 YFSETQ. CDR3 nucleotide sequence: TGCGCCAGCAGCTCGACTTCTAGCTCCTACAATGAGCAGTTCTTC. This sequence encodes CASSSTSSSYNEQFF.

The J gene is TRBJ1-1, the V gene TRBV5-6; D unresolved. In germline, CDR1 is SGHDT, CDR2 YYEEEE. The CDR3 length is 15 residues. Trimming cost V 4 bases and J 11 bases, with 24 bases left between them. The CDR3 nucleotides read TGTGCCAGCAGCCTTGGGCCGGACCTGGACCCGGCGGCTTTCTTT. This sequence encodes CASSLGPDLDPAAFF.

The chain joins TRBV20-1 to TRBJ2-1; perhaps TRBD2 as D (6 bases). The V and J ends lost 6 bases and 1 base respectively, with 25 bases between them. The CDR3 extends over 18 amino acids. The germline gives CDR1 DFQATT, CDR2 SNEGSKA (reference sequence). CDR3 sequence reads: CSATTVQRTGVSYNEQFF. In DNA form, the CDR3 reads TGCAGTGCAACGACAGTGCAGCGAACGGGAGTGTCCTACAATGAGCAGTTCTTC.

This clonotype was observed a handful of times. The rearrangement uses TRBV24-1 and TRBJ2-1; D is uncertain. The CDR3 loop spans 16 amino acids. The germline V gene encodes CDR1 KGHDR and CDR2 SFDVKD. Trimming left V 4 bases short and J 0 bases short, with 12 bases between. The CDR3 nucleotides read TGTGCCACCAGTGACTCGGACGGACGCTCCTACAATGAGCAGTTCTTC. Amino acid sequence: CATSDSDGRSYNEQFF.

This clonotype was recorded a few times. This chain uses TRBV11-2 with TRBJ2-7; TRBD2 is a possible D gene (6 bases). The CDR3 consists of 14 residues. Trimming took off 5 bases at V and 0 bases at J, with 11 bases between the two ends. The germline CDR1 and CDR2 sequences are SGHAT and FQNNGV. In DNA form, the CDR3 reads TGTGCCAGCAGCATGTCTAGCGTCTCCTACGAGCAGTACTTC. This translates into CASSMSSVSYEQYF.

The chain recombines TRBV18 with TRBJ1-5; D ambiguous. CDR1 is KGHSH, CDR2 LQKENI, per germline. There are 14 residues in the CDR3. Trimming removed 2 bases at V and 2 bases at J, with 7 bases between. CDR3 protein: CASSPRNGNQPQHF. As DNA, the CDR3 is TGTGCCAGCTCACCAAGGAACGGCAATCAGCCCCAGCATTTT. The full variable domain, its missing parts supplied by reference TRBV18 and TRBJ1-5, is NAGVMQNPRHLVRRRGQEARLRCSPMKGHSHVYWYRQLPEEGLKFMVYLQKENIIDESGMPKERFSAEFPKEGPSILRIQQVVRGDSAAYFCASSPRNGNQPQHFGDGTRLSIL.

In its sample, this clonotype was seen many times. The V call is TRBV3-1, the J call TRBJ2-1; tentatively, D is TRBD1 (6 bases). Per germline, CDR1 LGHDT and CDR2 YNNKEL (reference sequence). V was trimmed by 4 bases and J by 5 bases, leaving 15 bases between them. The CDR3 runs 15 residues. The chain's CDR3 is CASSPQADRNNEQFF. In DNA, the CDR3 is TGTGCCAGCAGCCCACAAGCCGACAGGAACAATGAGCAGTTCTTC.

The chain employs TRBV7-3 and TRBJ2-1; the match to TRBD2 covers 11 bases. The V gene's germline CDR1 is SGHTA and CDR2 FQGTGA. With V trimmed by 0 bases and J by 7 bases, 8 bases remained unmatched. The CDR3 contains 17 residues. The DNA for the CDR3 is TGTGCCAGCAGCTTAACGTTTACTAGCGGGAGAGGGAATGAGCAGTTCTTC. It is translated as CASSLTFTSGRGNEQFF.

The CDR3 loop reads CASSLPNTGELFF. The CDR3 DNA reads TGTGCCAGCAGCTTGCCAAACACCGGGGAGCTGTTTTTT. The rearrangement links TRBV5-6 to TRBJ2-2; D is ambiguous. The CDR3 totals 13 residues. Trimming stripped 1 base from V and 2 bases from J, with 3 bases between. Per the germline V gene, CDR1 is SGHDT and CDR2 is YYEEEE.

As regards this clonotype: A much bigger clone sits one base away, suggesting this may be a read error. This sequence joins TRBV3-1 and TRBJ2-5; 7 bases match TRBD2. The length of the CDR3 is 14 residues. Germline values: CDR1 LGHDT, CDR2 YNNKEL (reference sequence). CDR3 loop: CASSQLAIEETRYF. In nucleotides, the CDR3 is TGTGCCAGCAGTCAACTAGCGATCGAAGAGACCCGGTACTTC.

This clonotype occurred many times. The chain links TRBV20-1 to TRBJ2-5; D gene uncertain. V was shortened by 1 base and J by 4 bases, with 10 bases between the two germline ends. This CDR3 spans 13 amino acids. CDR1 DFQATT and CDR2 SNEGSKA come from the germline V gene (reference sequence). In DNA form, the CDR3 reads TGCAGTGCTAGAGTACTACCTCTAGAGACCCAGTACTTC. Its translation is CSARVLPLETQYF.

This chain uses TRBV4-1 with TRBJ2-1; TRBD2 aligns across 13 bases. V trimming: 5 bases; J trimming: 4 bases; junction bases outside the gene matches: 2. This CDR3 spans 15 amino acids. Per the germline V gene, CDR1 is MGHRA and CDR2 is YSYEKL. The CDR3 DNA reads TGCGCCAGCAGCATGGGACTAGCGGGATACAATGAGCAGTTCTTC. Residues: CASSMGLAGYNEQFF.

This clonotype was recorded at least ten times. The chain carries TRBV6-1 and TRBJ1-2; D might be TRBD1 (6 bases). This CDR3 region has 14 residues. Per the germline V gene, CDR1 is MNHNS and CDR2 is SASEGT. The V end lost 0 bases, the J end lost 4 bases, and 9 bases lay between the germline ends. The CDR3 spells CASSEAGATYGYTF. The CDR3 DNA reads TGTGCCAGCAGTGAAGCGGGGGCTACCTATGGCTACACCTTC.

The V and J genes are TRBV7-3 and TRBJ2-1; 11 bases match TRBD2. The CDR3 covers 20 residues. Per the germline V gene, CDR1 is SGHTA and CDR2 is FQGTGA. Trimming removed 0 bases from V and 2 bases from J; junction bases left unmatched: 12. The CDR3, as DNA: TGTGCCAGCAGCTTAACGTTTACTAGCGGGAGATTGGGTCCCTACAATGAGCAGTTCTTC. Residues: CASSLTFTSGRLGPYNEQFF. Combining the CDR3 with reference TRBV7-3 and TRBJ2-1 gives the whole variable domain GAGVSQTPSNKVTEKGKYVELRCDPISGHTALYWYRQSLGQGPEFLIYFQGTGAADDSGLPNDRFFAVRPEGSVSTLKIQRTERGDSAVYLCASSLTFTSGRLGPYNEQFFGPGTRLTVL.

The rearrangement links TRBV5-1 to TRBJ2-1; D not certain. There are 15 residues in the CDR3. Germline values: CDR1 SGHRS, CDR2 YFSETQ. Trimming removed 2 bases from V and 0 bases from J, with 9 bases in between. CDR3 in DNA: TGCGCCAGCAGCTTTGACTTTAGCTCCTACAATGAGCAGTTCTTC. This sequence encodes CASSFDFSSYNEQFF.